This T cell receptor (beta chain) was observed in a study of blood T cell repertoires in COVID-19. Study overall: Acute and convalescent COVID-19 samples came from the United States, Italy and Spain.

In the authors' methods: How many nucleated cells were present was estimated from reference gene primer amplification. Method: immunoSEQ multiplex PCR; TCRdb's copy keeps in-frame clones and lacks some. Clonal size and the V and J genes are those of that table, whereas D and trimming came from the DNA. The top ten hold roughly 4.1% of the sample, which has 300,000 to 400,000 clones, 85% to 90% seen once. Unmatched junction bases numbered 7, after V lost 4 bases and J lost 6 bases. Germline CDR1 and CDR2: SEHNR and FQNEAQ (reference sequence). The CDR3 is made up of 14 amino acids. This TCR came from a woman between 50 and 59 years old with active or convalescent COVID-19. The genes are TRBV7-9 and TRBJ1-2, with TRBD1 matching 8 bases. Source material: peripheral blood. The CDR3 sequence: CASSSTGEMDGYTF. CDR3 bases: TGTGCCAGCAGCTCGACAGGGGAGATGGATGGCTACACCTTC. The entire variable domain, with the rest obtained from reference TRBV7-9 and TRBJ1-2, is as follows: DTGVSQNPRHKITKRGQNVTFRCDPISEHNRLYWYRQTLGQGPEFLTYFQNEAQLEKSRLLSDRFSAERPKGSFSTLEIQRTEQGDSAMYLCASSSTGEMDGYTFGSGTRLTVV.